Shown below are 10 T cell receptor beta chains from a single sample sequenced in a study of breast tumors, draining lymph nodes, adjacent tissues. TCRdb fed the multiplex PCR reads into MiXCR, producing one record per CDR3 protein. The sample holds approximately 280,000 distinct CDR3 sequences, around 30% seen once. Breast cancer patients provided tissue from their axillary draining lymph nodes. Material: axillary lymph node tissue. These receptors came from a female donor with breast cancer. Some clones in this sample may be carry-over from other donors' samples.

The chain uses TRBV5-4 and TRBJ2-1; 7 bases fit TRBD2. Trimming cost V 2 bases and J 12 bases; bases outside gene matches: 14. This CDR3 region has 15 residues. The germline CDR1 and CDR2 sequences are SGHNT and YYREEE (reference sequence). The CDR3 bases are TGTGCCAGCAGCTTAAAAAGCGGGGCCATAGGTTGGCAGTTCTTC. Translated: CASSLKSGAIGWQFF.

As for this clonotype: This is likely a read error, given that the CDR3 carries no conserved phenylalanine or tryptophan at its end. The CDR3 loop is CASSLGLNNEQFL. The CDR3 bases are TGTGCCAGCAGCTTGGGACTTAATAATGAGCAGTTCCTC. The gene calls are TRBV11-3 and TRBJ2-1; maybe TRBD2 (6 bases). The CDR3 length is 13 residues. The germline gives CDR1 SGHNT, CDR2 YENEEA. V was cut by 3 bases and J by 7 bases, with 10 bases left in between.

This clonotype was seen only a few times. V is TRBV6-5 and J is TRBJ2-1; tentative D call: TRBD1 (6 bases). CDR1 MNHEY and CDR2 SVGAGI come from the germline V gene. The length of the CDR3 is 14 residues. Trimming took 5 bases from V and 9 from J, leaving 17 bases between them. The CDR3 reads CASSHVDSGVEQFF. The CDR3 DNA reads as TGTGCCAGCAGTCACGTGGACAGTGGAGTTGAGCAGTTCTTC.

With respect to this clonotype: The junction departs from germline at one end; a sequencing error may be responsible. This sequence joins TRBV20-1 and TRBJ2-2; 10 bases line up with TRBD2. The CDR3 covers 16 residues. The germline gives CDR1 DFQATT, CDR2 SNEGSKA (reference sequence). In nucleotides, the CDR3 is TGCAGTGCTAGGGTCCCGGGACTAGCGAACACCGGGGGGCTGTTTTTT. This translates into CSARVPGLANTGGLFF.

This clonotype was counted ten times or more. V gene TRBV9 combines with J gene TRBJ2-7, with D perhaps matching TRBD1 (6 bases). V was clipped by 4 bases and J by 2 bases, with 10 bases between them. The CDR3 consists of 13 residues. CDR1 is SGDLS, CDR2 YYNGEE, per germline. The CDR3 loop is CASSTRTAYEQYF. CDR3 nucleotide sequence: TGTGCCAGCAGCACCCGGACAGCCTACGAGCAGTACTTC. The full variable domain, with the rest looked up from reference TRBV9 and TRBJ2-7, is DSGVTQTPKHLITATGQRVTLRCSPRSGDLSVYWYQQSLDQGLQFLIQYYNGEERAKGNILERFSAQQFPDLHSELNLSSLELGDSALYFCASSTRTAYEQYFGPGTRLTVT.

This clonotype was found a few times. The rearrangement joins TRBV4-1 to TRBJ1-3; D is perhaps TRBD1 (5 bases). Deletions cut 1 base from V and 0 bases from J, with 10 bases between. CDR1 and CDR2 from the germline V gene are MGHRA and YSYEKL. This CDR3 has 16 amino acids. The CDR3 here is CASSQVMGGSGNTIYF. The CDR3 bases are TGCGCCAGCAGCCAAGTTATGGGGGGCTCTGGAAACACCATATATTTT.

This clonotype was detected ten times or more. CDR3 bases: TGTGCTAGTGGTTACCCCCTAGCGGGAGCTAGCAATGAGCAGTTCTTC. Protein product: CASGYPLAGASNEQFF. The rearrangement uses TRBV12-5 and TRBJ2-1; 10 bases align to TRBD2. The CDR3 runs 16 residues. V was pared by 4 bases and J by 6 bases, with 9 bases of the junction left unmatched. CDR1 and CDR2 (germline): LGHNT, FRNRAP.

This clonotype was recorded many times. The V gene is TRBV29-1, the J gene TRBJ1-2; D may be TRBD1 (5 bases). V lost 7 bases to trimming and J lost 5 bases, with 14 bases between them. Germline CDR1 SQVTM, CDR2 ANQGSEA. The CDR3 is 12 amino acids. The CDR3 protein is CSGGGGGYGYTF. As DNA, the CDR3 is TGCAGCGGGGGGGGAGGAGGGTATGGCTACACCTTC.

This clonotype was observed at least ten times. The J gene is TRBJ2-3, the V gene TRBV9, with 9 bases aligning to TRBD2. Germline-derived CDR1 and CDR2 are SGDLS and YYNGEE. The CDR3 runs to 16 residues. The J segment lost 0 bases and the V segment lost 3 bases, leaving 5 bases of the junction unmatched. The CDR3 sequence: CASSAKAGGSTDTQYF. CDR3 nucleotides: TGTGCCAGCAGCGCCAAAGCGGGAGGTAGCACAGATACGCAGTATTTT.

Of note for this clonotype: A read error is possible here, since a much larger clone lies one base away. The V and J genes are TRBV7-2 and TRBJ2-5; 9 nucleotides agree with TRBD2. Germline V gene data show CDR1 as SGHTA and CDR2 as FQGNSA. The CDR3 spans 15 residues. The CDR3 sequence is CASSWGGRAQETQHF. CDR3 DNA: TGTGCCAGCAGCTGGGGCGGGAGGGCCCAAGAGACCCAGCACTTC.